Described below is a single T cell receptor (beta chain) sequence and its context. Its specificity is not known. This record belongs to a study of cytomegalovirus exposure and HLA in healthy donors. Study-wide points: In vitro checks showed that a few CMV-associated chains really do target CMV antigens. Sequences of the TCR beta chain were said to predict the HLA-A and HLA-B alleles of most subjects accurately. When analyzed later, a missense DCLRE1C variant was found to be linked to TCR beta V- and J-gene trimming.

Primers for the PCR totalled 60 Vbeta and 13 Jbeta. TCRdb keeps only in-frame clones here, not all; method: immunoSEQ multiplex PCR. In the table there are more than 100,000 clones, under 85% of which are singletons. This CDR3 is 18 amino acids long. Trimming cost V 6 bases and J 3 bases; bases outside gene matches: 17. Germline assignment: CDR1 MDHEN and CDR2 SYDVKM. This rearrangement joins TRBV28 to TRBJ1-5; TRBD1 aligns across 7 bases. Specimen: PBMCs. The TCR comes from a man aged 45-60 years in good health and CMV-seropositive. CDR3 region: CASSPFTAGGSNNQPQHF. CDR3 DNA: TGTGCCAGCAGCCCTTTTACGGCAGGGGGTAGTAACAATCAGCCCCAGCATTTT.